This TCR beta chain was retrieved from a study of shared clonotypes between healthy human individuals. Study findings and constraints: Some naive CD4 clonotypes, around 4.7%, turned up in common across several donors.

A remark on this clone: Antigen: not known.

This CDR3 is 13 amino acids long. CDR1 and CDR2 from the germline V gene are MGHDK and SYGVNS. V shed 7 bases, J shed 5 bases, and the junction held 7 bases outside the gene matches. Libraries were prepared by immunoSEQ multiplex PCR; TCRdb keeps only in-frame clonotypes and omits some of them. This sample has fewer than 3 million clones, with less than 95% found just once. This sequence joins TRBV25-1 and TRBJ1-1, with 7 bases fitting TRBD1. This clonotype was sampled from a man aged 18 to 30 in good health. Some clones in this sample may be carry-over from other donors' samples. The sample consisted of naive CD4+ T cells from PBMCs. The subset is: CD45RA+ positively selected. CDR3 nucleotides: TGTGCCAGCAAGGGGGCAGGGGTGACTGAAGCTTTCTTT. This gives the protein CASKGAGVTEAFF.